A single sample gave rise to the 21 T cell receptor beta chains below, sequenced in a study of T cells in women clearing cervical HPV infection. Libraries were prepared by immunoSEQ multiplex PCR; TCRdb keeps only in-frame clonotypes and omits some of them. This table holds about 39,000 clones. Sequencing was done on a sample of blood buffy coat. Receptors were obtained from a woman between 18 and 75 years old with a cervical HPV16 infection that either progressed to CIN3+ or cleared (not recorded which).

CDR3 bases read: TGCGCCAGCAGCTGGGGGGACAGGAACGAAAACATT. Its translation is CASSWGDRNENI. The entire CDR3 protein is CASSWGDRNENIQYF. The chain carries TRBV5-1 and TRBJ2-4, with 8 nucleotides matching TRBD1. Read coverage stops 3 residues before the CDR3 terminus; the germline J gene supplies the remainder. This CDR3 is 15 amino acids long. CDR1 is SGHRS and CDR2 is YFSETQ in the germline V gene. V was pared by 3 bases and J by 5 bases, with 7 bases of the junction left unmatched.

A remark on this clone: The missing CDR3 end, 3 residues past where the read stops, is filled in from the germline J gene. This sequence joins TRBV12-3 or TRBV12-4 and TRBJ2-2; no firm D call. Trimming took off 7 bases at V and 2 bases at J, with 5 bases between the two ends. The CDR3 is 12 amino acids. CDR3 region: CASTINTGELFF. The sequenced CDR3 bases are TGTGCCAGCACCATCAACACCGGGGAG.

With regard to this clone: The read ends 3 residues shy of where the CDR3 ends; the end is completed using the germline J gene. V usage is TRBV2 and J usage is TRBJ1-2; the match to TRBD1 covers 10 bases. The germline V gene encodes CDR1 SNHLY and CDR2 FYNNEI. The CDR3 spans 14 residues. The CDR3 is CASSTRQGAGGYTF. The DNA read from the CDR3 is TGTGCCAGCAGCACACGACAGGGGGCGGGAGGC.

On this clone itself: Sequencing ends 3 residues short of the CDR3 end; the germline J gene provides the rest. The chain combines TRBV4-1 with TRBJ1-2; D gene uncertain. There are 14 residues in the CDR3. The V gene's germline CDR1 is MGHRA and CDR2 YSYEKL. V gave up 0 bases and J gave up 7 bases, with 12 bases separating them. The CDR3 sequence: CASSQEEGPRGYTF. The part of the CDR3 DNA that was read is TGCGCCAGCAGCCAAGAAGAGGGTCCGCGTGGC.

With respect to this clone: The CDR3 is cut off 3 residues early in the read; its end comes from the germline J gene. The chain links TRBV18 to TRBJ1-1, with D possibly matching TRBD1 (6 bases). The CDR3 has 14 residues. Trimming pared 2 bases from V and 4 bases from J, leaving 11 bases between. CDR1 KGHSH and CDR2 LQKENI come from the germline V gene. The CDR3 bases that were read are TGTGCCAGCTCACCAAGGGGGACGGGCACTGAA. It is translated as CASSPRGTGTE. The complete CDR3 reads CASSPRGTGTEAFF.

The CDR3 bases that were read are TGTGCCATCAGTGAGTCGGAGAACAGGGGGCTGGAGACC. The encoded protein is CAISESENRGLET. The entire CDR3 sequence reads CAISESENRGLETQYF. This sequence joins TRBV10-3 and TRBJ2-5; TRBD1 aligns across 9 bases. The read ends 3 residues shy of where the CDR3 ends; the end is completed using the germline J gene. CDR1 and CDR2 from the germline V gene are ENHRY and SYGVKD. This CDR3 region has 16 residues. Germline trimming cut 0 bases from V and 5 bases from J; bases unmatched to any gene: 7.

A word on this clone: The read halts 3 residues ahead of the CDR3 end, with the missing end drawn from the germline J gene. The V gene is TRBV2, the J gene TRBJ2-2; TRBD2 aligns across 8 bases. This CDR3 has 14 amino acids. Germline V gene sequence: CDR1 SNHLY, CDR2 FYNNEI. J lost 6 bases, V lost 6 bases, and 6 bases had no gene match. CDR3 sequence reads: CASRAGLAAGELFF. The part of the CDR3 DNA that was read is TGTGCCAGCAGGGCCGGACTAGCTGCCGGGGAG.

Of note for this clone: The read terminates 3 residues ahead of where the CDR3 ends, so the germline J gene completes it. This chain links TRBV6-4 with TRBJ2-3; 9 bases map to TRBD1. There are 15 residues in the CDR3. Germline CDR1 is MRHNA and CDR2 is SNTAGT. Germline trimming cut 4 bases from V and 0 bases from J; bases unmatched to any gene: 2. The chain's CDR3 is CASSAGTGSTDTQYF. The CDR3 bases that were read are TGTGCCAGCAGTGCCGGGACAGGGAGCACAGATACG.

Concerning this clone itself: The read stops 3 residues short of the end of the CDR3; the missing end is completed from the germline J gene. The V call is TRBV20-1, the J call TRBJ2-7; 11 bases match TRBD1. This CDR3 is built from 15 residues. CDR1 is DFQATT, CDR2 SNEGSKA, per germline (reference sequence). Germline trimming cut 0 bases from V and 0 bases from J; bases unmatched to any gene: 1. Partial CDR3 DNA: TGCAGTGCTAGAGATGGGACAGGGGGCTCCTACGAG. This encodes CSARDGTGGSYE. The CDR3, in full, reads CSARDGTGGSYEQYF.

For this clone: The read is 3 residues too short to cover the CDR3 end, so that end is filled in from the germline J gene. This rearrangement joins TRBV9 to TRBJ2-1, with TRBD2 matching over 13 bases. V lost 4 bases, J lost 5 bases, and 12 bases stayed unmatched. The germline gives CDR1 SGDLS, CDR2 YYNGEE. CDR3 length: 18 amino acids. The covered CDR3 bases are TGTGCCAGCAGCTCCACTGACCGGACTAGCGGGGGCCACAATGAG. Translation: CASSSTDRTSGGHNE. The whole CDR3 sequence is CASSSTDRTSGGHNEQFF.

The CDR3: CAISDGRTGELDGYTF. The part of the CDR3 DNA that was read is TGTGCCATCAGTGACGGTAGGACAGGGGAACTGGATGGC. The chain recombines TRBV10-3 with TRBJ1-2; 9 bases are shared with TRBD1. The CDR3 is cut off 3 residues early in the read; its end comes from the germline J gene. This CDR3 is 16 amino acids long. Germline V lookup: CDR1 ENHRY, CDR2 SYGVKD. The V gene end was trimmed by 3 bases and the J gene end by 6 bases; junction bases not matched to a gene: 11.

Notes on this clone: One end of the junction is discordant with germline, which a read error may explain. The CDR3 end falls 3 residues outside the read, so it is completed with the germline J gene. The J gene is TRBJ2-7, the V gene TRBV18; D remains unclear. The CDR3 runs to 11 residues. In germline, CDR1 is KGHSH, CDR2 LQKENI. CDR3 sequence reads: CTSTEAYEQYF. CDR3 bases read: TGTACCAGCACAGAGGCCTACGAG.

To note about this clone: The read halts 3 residues ahead of the CDR3 end, with the missing end drawn from the germline J gene. The rearrangement links TRBV7-9 to TRBJ1-5, with 9 bases that match TRBD1. The CDR3 is made up of 15 amino acids. The trim removed 5 bases at V and 1 base at J, leaving 3 bases unmatched. Germline loops: CDR1 SEHNR, CDR2 FQNEAQ (reference sequence). The CDR3 reads CASSGGQGSNQPQHF. The CDR3 bases that were read are TGTGCCAGCAGCGGGGGACAGGGAAGCAATCAGCCC.

The CDR3 is CSASMGAGINSNQPQHF. CDR3 bases read: TGCAGTGCTAGTATGGGGGCAGGAATAAATAGCAATCAGCCC. The chain recombines TRBV20-1 with TRBJ1-5; weak D call: TRBD1 (6 bases). The observed sequence ends 3 residues before the CDR3 terminus, with the missing tail filled in from the germline J gene. The germline V gene encodes CDR1 DFQATT and CDR2 SNEGSKA (reference sequence). V lost 3 bases and J 0 bases, leaving 18 bases between the germline ends. CDR3 length: 17 amino acids.

Concerning this clone itself: The missing CDR3 end, 3 residues past where the read stops, is filled in from the germline J gene. The chain is built from TRBV29-1 and TRBJ1-1, with a tentative D call TRBD1 (6 bases). CDR3 length equals 13 residues. The germline V and J ends were trimmed by 7 bases and 3 bases, with 15 bases remaining between them. Germline assignment: CDR1 SQVTM and CDR2 ANQGSEA. CDR3 residues: CSGTGFEYTEAFF. The sequenced part of the CDR3 DNA is TGCAGCGGTACAGGGTTTGAGTACACTGAA.

With regard to this clone: The read halts 3 residues ahead of the CDR3 end, with the missing end drawn from the germline J gene. This sequence joins TRBV19 and TRBJ1-2; D is unresolved. Trimming cost V 6 bases and J 7 bases, with 21 bases left between them. Per germline, CDR1 LNHDA and CDR2 SQIVND (reference sequence). This CDR3 region has 15 residues. The part of the CDR3 DNA that was read is TGTGCCAGTAGGTCCCCCGTAGGGCAGGCTGCTGGC. It is translated as CASRSPVGQAAG. The CDR3 in full is CASRSPVGQAAGYTF.

About this clone: The read finishes 3 residues shy of the CDR3 end, and the germline J gene is used to complete it. This chain joins TRBV20-1 and TRBJ1-1, with D perhaps TRBD1 (5 bases). CDR3 length: 14 amino acids. Germline values: CDR1 DFQATT, CDR2 SNEGSKA (reference sequence). V was cut by 2 bases and J by 2 bases, with 12 bases left in between. The CDR3 reads CSARRMGGNTEAFF. The sequenced CDR3 bases are TGCAGTGCTAGAAGGATGGGGGGAAACACTGAA.

About this clone: The missing CDR3 end, 3 residues past where the read stops, is filled in from the germline J gene. This chain uses TRBV19 with TRBJ1-4; maybe TRBD1 (6 bases). Trimming removed 3 bases from V and 7 bases from J, with 12 bases in between. The CDR3 is 14 amino acids. Germline V gene sequence: CDR1 LNHDA, CDR2 SQIVND (reference sequence). The CDR3 bases that were read are TGTGCCAGTAGTATTGGGGGGGCGCCTGAAAAA. It translates to CASSIGGAPEK. The full CDR3 protein reads CASSIGGAPEKLFF.

With respect to this clone: With the read ending 3 residues before the CDR3 end, the germline J gene is used to fill in that end. V is TRBV23-1 and J is TRBJ1-6, with 10 nucleotides matching TRBD1. TRBV23-1 is an ORF; its function is uncertain. The CDR3 is 17 residues long. V shed 4 bases, J shed 5 bases, and the junction held 8 bases outside the gene matches. Partial CDR3 DNA: TGCGCCAGCAGTCTCATCGGACAGGGGGAAAATAATTCACCC. Protein: CASSLIGQGENNSP. The CDR3 in full is CASSLIGQGENNSPLHF.

Notes on this clone: From the germline J gene comes the end of the CDR3, since the read stops 3 residues before it. The chain combines TRBV2 with TRBJ2-2; D is tentatively TRBD1 or TRBD2 (5 bases each). V was pared by 4 bases and J by 7 bases, with 13 bases between. CDR1 is SNHLY, CDR2 FYNNEI, per germline. The CDR3 has 14 residues. The CDR3 region is CASSVEGSGGELFF. The part of the CDR3 DNA that was read is TGTGCCAGCAGTGTCGAGGGGTCTGGCGGGGAG. Full variable domain (rest looked up from reference TRBV2 and TRBJ2-2): EPEVTQTPSHQVTQMGQEVILRCVPISNHLYFYWYRQILGQKVEFLVSFYNNEISEKSEIFDDQFSVERPDGSNFTLKIRSTKLEDSAMYFCASSVEGSGGELFFGEGSRLTVL.

A remark on this clone: The read finishes 3 residues shy of the CDR3 end, and the germline J gene is used to complete it. The chain is built from TRBV20-1 and TRBJ2-5, with a tentative D call TRBD2 (6 bases). CDR1 and CDR2 from the germline V gene are DFQATT and SNEGSKA (reference sequence). CDR3 length: 14 residues. V was clipped by 2 bases and J by 5 bases, with 15 bases between them. CDR3 sequence reads: CSARSDYPGETQYF. Incomplete CDR3 DNA: TGCAGTGCTAGATCGGACTACCCTGGGGAGACC.